These 30 T cell receptor beta chains share one sample of origin, sequenced in a study of blood T cell repertoires in COVID-19. Assay used: immunoSEQ multiplex PCR; TCRdb lists only in-frame clones, some missing. The data show roughly 45,000 clones, over 70% seen once. The source material was peripheral blood. Source of these receptors: a woman aged 55-75 years with acute or convalescent COVID-19.

The V gene is TRBV4-2, the J gene TRBJ2-1; D is ambiguous. The CDR3 has 16 amino acids. With 0 bases removed from V and 0 bases from J, the gap between germline ends came to 9 bases. Germline V CDR1 and CDR2: LGHNA, YNFKEQ. This chain's CDR3 is CASSQDGGPSYNEQFF. In DNA, the CDR3 is TGTGCCAGCAGCCAAGACGGCGGCCCCTCCTACAATGAGCAGTTCTTC.

CDR3 DNA sequence: TGCAGCGTTGAAAACCTTAACAGGGAGGGCCACTATGGCTACACCTTC. It yields the protein CSVENLNREGHYGYTF. This sequence joins TRBV29-1 and TRBJ1-2; D perhaps matches TRBD1 (6 bases). The germline V gene has CDR1 SQVTM and CDR2 ANQGSEA. Between the trimmed V and J ends, which lost 2 bases and 3 bases, there was a span of 19 bases. CDR3 length equals 16 residues.

The genes are TRBV2 and TRBJ2-3; D is perhaps TRBD1 (5 bases). CDR1 is SNHLY and CDR2 is FYNNEI in the germline V gene. V lost 7 bases and J lost 5, with 13 bases in between. The CDR3 is 13 residues long. This CDR3 is CASKLGAGDTQYF. CDR3 DNA sequence: TGTGCCAGCAAATTAGGGGCCGGAGATACGCAGTATTTT.

The chain links TRBV6-2 or TRBV6-3 to TRBJ2-3, with D unclear. Trimming shortened V by 3 bases and J by 2 bases, and 18 bases separated the two germline ends. Germline V gene data show CDR1 as MNHEY and CDR2 as SVGEGT. The CDR3 covers 17 residues. CDR3 DNA sequence: TGTGCCAGCAGTTATAACCCCCGCCGACTGATCACAGATACGCAGTATTTT. Translation gives CASSYNPRRLITDTQYF.

This chain joins TRBV7-3 and TRBJ1-1; weak D call: TRBD1 (5 bases). The CDR3 covers 13 residues. Germline-derived CDR1 and CDR2 are SGHTA and FQGTGA. V was shortened by 5 bases and J by 2 bases, with 9 bases between the two germline ends. CDR3: CASSETVNTEAFF. The CDR3 DNA follows: TGTGCCAGCAGCGAGACAGTCAACACTGAAGCTTTCTTT.

The chain combines TRBV5-4 with TRBJ1-2, with 7 bases that match TRBD1. V dropped 3 bases and J dropped 7; count of bases not matched to a gene: 12. This CDR3 contains 15 residues. Germline V CDR1 and CDR2: SGHNT, YYREEE (reference sequence). The CDR3 sequence is CASSSKQGRSAGYTF. The CDR3 DNA reads TGTGCCAGCAGCTCCAAACAGGGGCGATCGGCTGGCTACACCTTC.

The CDR3 loop is CASSPPRDGQPQHF. In DNA form, the CDR3 reads TGTGCCAGCAGTCCCCCCCGGGATGGCCAGCCCCAGCATTTT. The chain carries TRBV28 and TRBJ1-5; D is unresolved. This CDR3 spans 14 amino acids. Trimming took off 5 bases at V and 7 bases at J, with 15 bases between the two ends. Germline V gene data show CDR1 as MDHEN and CDR2 as SYDVKM.

This clone occurred a few times. The chain links TRBV2 to TRBJ2-1, with TRBD1 as a possible D gene (6 bases). The CDR3 has 17 amino acids. V lost 5 bases and J 5 bases, leaving 22 bases between the germline ends. From germline, CDR1 is SNHLY and CDR2 FYNNEI. CDR3 nucleotides: TGTGCCAGCAGTTGGGGCAGGGGCGAAATAGGGGACAATGAGCAGTTCTTC. Encoded protein: CASSWGRGEIGDNEQFF. Full variable domain (outside the CDR3, taken from reference TRBV2 and TRBJ2-1): EPEVTQTPSHQVTQMGQEVILRCVPISNHLYFYWYRQILGQKVEFLVSFYNNEISEKSEIFDDQFSVERPDGSNFTLKIRSTKLEDSAMYFCASSWGRGEIGDNEQFFGPGTRLTVL.

This chain connects TRBV12-3 or TRBV12-4 to TRBJ1-1, with D tentatively TRBD1 (6 bases). The CDR3 is made up of 12 amino acids. Trimming left V 7 bases short and J 4 bases short, with 10 bases between. The CDR3 DNA follows: TGTGCCAGCACCGTAGGGGGCACTGAAGCTTTCTTT. Protein product: CASTVGGTEAFF.

The chain combines TRBV7-2 with TRBJ1-2; D gene unclear. The CDR3 has 15 amino acids. The V end lost 6 bases, the J end lost 4 bases, and 18 bases lay between the germline ends. Germline V gene sequence: CDR1 SGHTA, CDR2 FQGNSA. CDR3 nucleotide sequence: TGTGCCAGCAGGGCCGCGGGGATAGTCGCCTATGGCTACACCTTC. Protein product: CASRAAGIVAYGYTF.

V is TRBV9 and J is TRBJ2-7; D not certain. The length of the CDR3 is 9 residues. Per germline, CDR1 SGDLS and CDR2 YYNGEE. The V and J ends lost 6 bases and 7 bases respectively, with 5 bases between them. The CDR3, as DNA: TGTGCCAGCATTTCGGAGCAGTACTTC. Translation: CASISEQYF.

The chain links TRBV5-1 to TRBJ1-1; 8 bases agree with TRBD1. Germline V gene data show CDR1 as SGHRS and CDR2 as YFSETQ. V gave up 1 base and J gave up 7 bases; unmatched junction bases: 9. The CDR3 spans 15 residues. Written as DNA, the CDR3 is TGCGCCAGCAGCTTGTTAACAGGGGGAGGTAGTGAAGCTTTCTTT. As protein: CASSLLTGGGSEAFF.

This chain connects TRBV27 to TRBJ1-1, with D tentatively TRBD1 (6 bases). Germline-derived CDR1 and CDR2 are MNHEY and SMNVEV (reference sequence). V gave up 4 bases and J gave up 3 bases, with 12 bases separating them. The CDR3 is made up of 14 amino acids. CDR3 nucleotide sequence: TGTGCCAGCAGTTATACAGGGTCGGACACTGAAGCTTTCTTT. It encodes CASSYTGSDTEAFF.

The chain recombines TRBV5-4 with TRBJ2-1; 14 bases align to TRBD2. CDR1 SGHNT and CDR2 YYREEE come from the germline V gene (reference sequence). The CDR3 is made up of 16 amino acids. V trimming: 5 bases; J trimming: 3 bases; junction bases outside the gene matches: 4. CDR3 loop: CASSRGLAGGYNEQFF. The CDR3 coding sequence is TGTGCCAGCAGTCGAGGACTAGCGGGGGGCTACAATGAGCAGTTCTTC.

V is TRBV7-7 and J is TRBJ1-6, with 8 bases fitting TRBD1. CDR1 SSHAT and CDR2 FNYEAQ come from the germline V gene (reference sequence). This CDR3 spans 16 amino acids. Trimming at V came to 6 bases and at J to 9 bases, leaving 13 bases not matched to a gene. CDR3 sequence reads: CASSYRTGTLASPLHF. The CDR3 nucleotides are TGTGCCAGCAGTTACAGGACAGGGACTTTAGCTTCACCCCTCCACTTT.

This chain links TRBV9 with TRBJ1-1, with a tentative D call TRBD1 (6 bases). The CDR3 totals 16 residues. The germline gives CDR1 SGDLS, CDR2 YYNGEE. Trimming cost V 0 bases and J 4 bases, with 16 bases left between them. The CDR3 spells CASSVGLAGVVTEAFF. The DNA of the CDR3 is TGTGCCAGCAGCGTAGGGCTAGCAGGGGTTGTCACTGAAGCTTTCTTT.

V gene TRBV12-5 combines with J gene TRBJ1-6; D is undetermined. This CDR3 has 16 residues. Trimming removed 0 bases at V and 1 base at J, with 7 bases between. Germline values: CDR1 LGHNT, CDR2 FRNRAP. DNA for the CDR3: TGTGCTAGTGGTTTGGTAGGAGGTTCCTATAATTCACCCCTCCACTTT. Its translation is CASGLVGGSYNSPLHF.

The V and J genes are TRBV6-5 and TRBJ2-5, with D maybe TRBD2 (5 bases). V was pared by 1 base and J by 3 bases, with 6 bases between. The CDR3 length is 13 residues. Germline V gives CDR1 MNHEY, CDR2 SVGAGI. CDR3: CASSYFGKETQYF. The CDR3 DNA sequence: TGTGCCAGCAGTTACTTCGGGAAAGAGACCCAGTACTTC.

V is TRBV6-4 and J is TRBJ2-2; 7 bases match TRBD2. The germline gives CDR1 MRHNA, CDR2 SNTAGT. V was clipped by 2 bases and J by 6 bases; unmatched bases: 3. The CDR3 runs to 14 residues. CDR3: CASSDTGLAGELFF. DNA for the CDR3: TGTGCCAGCAGTGACACCGGACTAGCCGGGGAGCTGTTTTTT.

The rearrangement uses TRBV19 and TRBJ2-3, with TRBD2 matching 14 bases. The CDR3 covers 18 residues. V lost 4 bases, J lost 5 bases, and 11 bases stayed unmatched. The germline V gene has CDR1 LNHDA and CDR2 SQIVND (reference sequence). The CDR3 sequence is CASSKLRTSGGHIDTQYF. DNA of the CDR3: TGTGCCAGTAGTAAGCTCCGGACTAGCGGGGGGCACATAGATACGCAGTATTTT.

The rearrangement links TRBV5-6 to TRBJ1-5; D perhaps matches TRBD1 (5 bases). CDR3 length: 15 amino acids. Germline lookup yields CDR1 SGHDT and CDR2 YYEEEE. V shed 3 bases and J shed 2 bases, with 12 bases lying between them. The CDR3 nucleotides are TGTGCCAGCAGCTCGGCCCAAGGGGGCAATCAGCCCCAGCATTTT. Protein sequence: CASSSAQGGNQPQHF.

V and J are TRBV9 and TRBJ1-2; D is uncertain. CDR3 length: 13 amino acids. V lost 2 bases to trimming and J lost 8 bases, with 13 bases between them. From germline, CDR1 is SGDLS and CDR2 YYNGEE. This CDR3 is CASSVPGIGGYTF. The CDR3 region has the DNA TGTGCCAGCAGCGTGCCGGGGATAGGGGGCTACACCTTC.

This clone was seen just once. CDR3 sequence reads: CAWSPTGGGQAFF. CDR3 in DNA: TGTGCCTGGAGTCCCACCGGGGGGGGTCAAGCTTTCTTT. This chain uses TRBV30 with TRBJ1-1; weak D call: TRBD1 (5 bases). Trimming cost V 2 bases and J 9 bases, with 16 bases left between them. Looked up from germline, CDR1 is GTSNPN and CDR2 is SVGIG (reference sequence). The CDR3 has 13 residues.

V and J are TRBV27 and TRBJ1-2; 7 nucleotides agree with TRBD1. V lost 4 bases and J lost 7; bases outside the gene matches: 6. Germline CDR1 reads MNHEY; CDR2 reads SMNVEV (reference sequence). The CDR3 sequence is 13 residues long. The CDR3 loop reads CASSSRQGLGYTF. CDR3 bases: TGTGCCAGCAGTTCCCGACAGGGCCTTGGCTACACCTTC.

This chain connects TRBV13 to TRBJ2-5; 8 bases are a match to TRBD2. This CDR3 comprises 15 residues. Germline CDR1 and CDR2: PRHDT and FYEKMQ (reference sequence). Trimming removed 3 bases from V and 2 bases from J; junction bases left unmatched: 5. CDR3 DNA: TGTGCCAGCAGCTTCGTGGCGGGGGGACAAGAGACCCAGTACTTC. Translated, it gives CASSFVAGGQETQYF.

The chain is built from TRBV18 and TRBJ1-6; D not certain. The CDR3 has 13 residues. CDR1 and CDR2 from the germline V gene are KGHSH and LQKENI. Trimming pared 6 bases from V and 10 bases from J, leaving 13 bases between. CDR3 protein: CASSPEADSPLHF. CDR3 bases: TGTGCCAGCTCCCCTGAGGCCGACTCACCCCTCCACTTT.

The chain joins TRBV9 to TRBJ1-1; D might be TRBD1 (6 bases). The ends were cut back, 6 bases at V and 6 bases at J, with 15 bases in the middle. CDR3 length equals 13 residues. Germline V lookup: CDR1 SGDLS, CDR2 YYNGEE. The CDR3 coding sequence is TGTGCCAGCAACCGCAGGGGTAGGGCTGAAGCTTTCTTT. Protein sequence: CASNRRGRAEAFF.

The V gene is TRBV5-1, the J gene TRBJ2-7, with 7 bases aligning to TRBD1. V gave up 4 bases and J gave up 10 bases; unmatched junction bases: 20. The CDR3 runs 16 residues. The V gene's germline CDR1 is SGHRS and CDR2 YFSETQ. The CDR3 DNA is TGCGCCAGCAGCCCCGGACAGGCGCTACGACCAACGGAACAGTACTTC. It yields the protein CASSPGQALRPTEQYF.

The chain combines TRBV5-1 with TRBJ1-4; D is unclear. V dropped 7 bases and J dropped 8 bases, with 12 bases sitting between them. This CDR3 comprises 12 residues. The germline V gene has CDR1 SGHRS and CDR2 YFSETQ. The CDR3 loop is CASRGLGEKLFF. In nucleotides, the CDR3 is TGCGCCAGCCGGGGATTAGGGGAAAAACTGTTTTTT.

V usage is TRBV24-1 and J usage is TRBJ2-7; D might be TRBD1 (6 bases). The V and J ends lost 4 bases and 7 bases respectively, with 16 bases between them. This CDR3 comprises 14 residues. Germline-derived CDR1 and CDR2 are KGHDR and SFDVKD. The CDR3 loop reads CATSESGTPLEQYF. CDR3 bases: TGTGCCACCAGTGAATCCGGGACACCTCTGGAGCAGTACTTC.